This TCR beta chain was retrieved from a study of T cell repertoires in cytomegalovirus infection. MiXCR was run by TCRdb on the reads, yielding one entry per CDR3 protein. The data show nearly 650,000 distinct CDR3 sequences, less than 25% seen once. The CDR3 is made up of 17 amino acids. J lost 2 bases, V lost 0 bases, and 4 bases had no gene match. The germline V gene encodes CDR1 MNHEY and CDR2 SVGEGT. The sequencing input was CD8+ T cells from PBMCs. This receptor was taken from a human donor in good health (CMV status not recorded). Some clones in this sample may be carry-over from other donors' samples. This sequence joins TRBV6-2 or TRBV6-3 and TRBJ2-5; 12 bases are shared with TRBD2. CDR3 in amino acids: CASSYSPSGGGQETQYF. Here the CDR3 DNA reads TGTGCCAGCAGTTACTCCCCTAGCGGGGGGGGTCAAGAGACCCAGTACTTC.